The present entry profiles one T cell receptor beta chain with its context. Its antigen is not identified. These data are taken from a study of beta chain features in type 1 diabetes. Sequencing targeted expressed TCRB transcripts, as all isolated RNA had been reverse transcribed. Clones were sequenced by immunoSEQ multiplex PCR, and TCRdb holds only the in-frame ones, with some missing. The sample holds under 300,000 clones, around 20% seen once. Regarding the study as a whole: When VDJ junctions were examined, type 1 diabetes patients showed fewer insertions and more deletions. Whatever favoring of shorter templates PCR might show would apply equally to patients and controls. In every one of the four CD4+ subsets, TCRB CDR3s were moderately but significantly shorter in Type 1 diabetes patients.

The J segment lost 2 bases and the V segment lost 7 bases, leaving 4 bases of the junction unmatched. CDR1 and CDR2 (germline): SGDLS, YYNGEE. CDR3 length equals 13 residues. The sequenced material came from naive CD4+ T cells from blood. The rearrangement links TRBV9 to TRBJ2-3; 7 nucleotides align to TRBD1. The TCR was taken from a woman aged 40 to 50 with type 1 diabetes. In nucleotides, the CDR3 is TGTGCCAGCGAGGGGGCCTACACAGATACGCAGTATTTT. Translating it yields CASEGAYTDTQYF.